This T cell receptor beta chain was profiled in a study of cytomegalovirus exposure and HLA in healthy donors. PCR involved 60 Vbeta and 13 Jbeta primers. The repertoire was sequenced with immunoSEQ multiplex PCR; TCRdb's copy has only in-frame clones and lacks some. Among over 100,000 clones listed, 70% to 75% were seen once. Germline CDR1 reads SEHNR; CDR2 reads FQNEAQ (reference sequence). The CDR3 totals 12 residues. Broader study findings: Later on, a genetic analysis was performed. It linked a missense variant in DCLRE1C with V- and J-gene trimming of TCR beta. A later look showed TCR association rates differing by HLA locus, highest for DRB1 and lowest for HLA-C. An analysis that came later showed most CMV-associated TCR beta chains appearing HLA-restricted.

Only a few counts were recorded for this clone. Its antigen is unidentified. The junction and the germline gene differ at one end; a read error may be behind it. The sample was PBMCs. V is TRBV7-9 and J is TRBJ2-1, with TRBD1 matching 7 bases. The sequence was collected from a male donor in good health and CMV-seronegative. The CDR3, as DNA: TGTTCCAGCAGAGCACTAGGGGGCGAGCAGTTCTTC. It codes for CSSRALGGEQFF. Full variable domain (outside the CDR3, taken from reference TRBV7-9 and TRBJ2-1): DTGVSQNPRHKITKRGQNVTFRCDPISEHNRLYWYRQTLGQGPEFLTYFQNEAQLEKSRLLSDRFSAERPKGSFSTLEIQRTEQGDSAMYLCSSRALGGEQFFGPGTRLTVL.